These T cell receptor beta chains were read from a single sample in a study of T cells expressing NK-cell markers. TCRdb re-called the 5' RACE reads; one entry per CDR3 protein, DNA not given. The sample has 500,000 to 700,000 distinct CDR3 sequences. The specimen was blood T cells: a sorted CD56 or NKG2C T cell subset, CD4+ or CD8+ T cells, or bulk PBMC T cells (not recorded which). The origin of the receptors is a man aged 18 to 35 in good health. CDR3s include the opening cysteine and the closing phenylalanine or tryptophan.

>TRBJ2-3|TRBV4-3
CASSPSARNADTQYF
>TRBJ2-7|TRBV5-1
CASSLRVSHEQYF
>TRBJ1-5|TRBV6-5
CASSYPRQGVGLPPQHF
>TRBJ1-2|TRBV10-3
CAISESVQGVLGYGYTF
>TRBJ1-4|TRBV5-6
CASSFGTGGEKLFF
>TRBJ1-1|TRBV7-2
CASSFNSVWPMNTEAFF
>TRBJ2-3|TRBV12-3/TRBV12-4
CASSLEGDGTDTQYF
>TRBJ2-1|TRBV7-9
CASSLPGGGSHEQFF
>TRBJ2-2|TRBV7-9
CASSSTDRYGELFF
>TRBJ2-7|TRBV6-2/TRBV6-3
CASSFRGRLDYEQYF
>TRBJ2-3|TRBV19
CASSIGVGGRANTQYF
>TRBJ2-5|TRBV2
CASGLKGLAGELGETQYF
>TRBJ1-5|TRBV29-1
CSAAAGTGNQPQHF
>TRBJ2-6|TRBV29-1
CSVVSGQPRSGANVLTF
>TRBJ1-2|TRBV20-1
CSASSTGPVGYTF
>TRBJ2-7|TRBV5-1
CASSLDPGVSYEQYF
>TRBJ2-7|TRBV6-2/TRBV6-3
CASSYSTLLEQYF
>TRBJ2-3|TRBV7-9
CASSFGTRGDTQYF
>TRBJ2-1|TRBV20-1
CSAREDASGRYNEQFF
>TRBJ2-5|TRBV12-3/TRBV12-4
CASSLLGYHQETQSLRPESQYF
>TRBJ2-1|TRBV7-9
CASSLGSGRAQFF
>TRBJ2-2|TRBV5-1
CASSLSDLLTGELFF
>TRBJ2-7|TRBV28
CASSSPQRSYEQYF
>TRBJ1-1|TRBV30
CAWSNSKNTEAFF
>TRBJ2-7|TRBV5-1
CASSRRPSKGSGLAILEQYF